This T cell receptor (beta chain) is from a study of T cell responses to AZD1222 COVID-19 vaccine. TCRdb keeps only in-frame clones here, not all; method: immunoSEQ multiplex PCR. The sample has approximately 120,000 clones, 87% seen once. Germline lookup yields CDR1 MDHEN and CDR2 SYDVKM. The CDR3 is 17 amino acids. The V gene end was trimmed by 0 bases and the J gene end by 3 bases; junction bases not matched to a gene: 9. This chain connects TRBV28 to TRBJ1-1; 8 nucleotides agree with TRBD1. This receptor was taken from an adult in good health. The starting material was peripheral blood, obtained on day 0 of AZD1222 vaccination. CDR3 in DNA: TGTGCCAGCAGTTTATGGGGGCGGCGCAGGGGGCACACTGAAGCTTTCTTT. The encoded protein is CASSLWGRRRGHTEAFF.